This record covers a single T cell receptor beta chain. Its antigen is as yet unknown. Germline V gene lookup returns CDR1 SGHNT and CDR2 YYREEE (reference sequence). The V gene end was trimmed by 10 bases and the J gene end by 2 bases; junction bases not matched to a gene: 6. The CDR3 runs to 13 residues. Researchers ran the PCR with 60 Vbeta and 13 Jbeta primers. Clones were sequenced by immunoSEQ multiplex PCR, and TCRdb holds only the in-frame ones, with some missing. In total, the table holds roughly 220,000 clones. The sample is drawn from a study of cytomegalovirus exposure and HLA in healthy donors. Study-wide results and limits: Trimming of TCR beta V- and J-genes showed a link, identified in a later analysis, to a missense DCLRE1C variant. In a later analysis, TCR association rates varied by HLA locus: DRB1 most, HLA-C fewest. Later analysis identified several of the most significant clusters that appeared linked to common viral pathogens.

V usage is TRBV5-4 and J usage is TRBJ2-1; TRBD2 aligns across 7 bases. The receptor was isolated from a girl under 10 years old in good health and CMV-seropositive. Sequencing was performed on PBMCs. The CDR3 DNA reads TGTGCCTCGGGACTAACCACCTACAATGAGCAGTTCTTC. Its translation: CASGLTTYNEQFF.